Below, 25 T cell receptor beta chains from the same sample are listed, as sequenced in a study of shared clonotypes between healthy human individuals (TCRdb year 2020). The library was generated by the immunoSEQ multiplex PCR assay. Not all clones reach the TCRdb copy of this immuneACCESS table, which keeps in-frame sequences only. Checked studies attribute under half of the gap to unresolved V genes and leave the rest unexplained. This sample is represented by over a million clones; roughly 95% of them were singletons. Together, the top ten hold more than 0.9% of the sample. The sequencing input was naive CD4+ T cells sorted from blood. This specimen's cell subset or site label, interpreted: CD45RA+ positively selected. The receptors shown here come from a young man in good health.

The chain carries TRBV5-4 and TRBJ2-3, with D unclear. From germline, CDR1 is SGHNT and CDR2 YYREEE (reference sequence). This CDR3 contains 13 residues. The germline V and J ends were trimmed by 0 bases and 4 bases, with 6 bases remaining between them. CDR3 bases: TGTGCCAGCAGCTTGGCCGTTTCAGATACGCAGTATTTT. Its translation: CASSLAVSDTQYF.

The chain is built from TRBV28 and TRBJ2-1; tentative D call: TRBD2 (5 bases). The V and J ends lost 8 bases and 0 bases respectively, with 23 bases between them. The CDR3 loop spans 18 amino acids. Germline loops: CDR1 MDHEN, CDR2 SYDVKM. The CDR3 nucleotides read TGTGCCAGCCTTCCGGCGGGCTCTCTTCCAAGCTCCTACAATGAGCAGTTCTTC. It codes for CASLPAGSLPSSYNEQFF.

The V gene is TRBV27, the J gene TRBJ2-1; the D is unclear. Germline CDR1 is MNHEY and CDR2 is SMNVEV (reference sequence). V lost 7 bases and J 8 bases, leaving 15 bases between the germline ends. The length of the CDR3 is 13 residues. CDR3: CASTQSGSDEQFF. In DNA, the CDR3 is TGTGCCAGCACCCAAAGTGGGTCGGATGAGCAGTTCTTC.

The chain recombines TRBV5-1 with TRBJ2-7; tentatively, D is TRBD1 (6 bases). CDR3 length: 17 amino acids. The germline gives CDR1 SGHRS, CDR2 YFSETQ. Trimming stripped 2 bases from V and 0 bases from J, with 18 bases between. The CDR3 DNA reads TGCGCCAGCAGCTTAGCCACAGGGTCCGGAAACTCCTACGAGCAGTACTTC. As protein: CASSLATGSGNSYEQYF.

The gene calls are TRBV7-3 and TRBJ2-1; the D gene could be TRBD1 or TRBD2 (5 bases each). CDR1 SGHTA and CDR2 FQGTGA come from the germline V gene. V was shortened by 4 bases and J by 0 bases, with 13 bases between the two germline ends. The CDR3 extends over 16 amino acids. CDR3 protein: CASSSTGTSSYNEQFF. Here the CDR3 DNA reads TGTGCCAGCAGCTCAACAGGTACTAGCTCCTACAATGAGCAGTTCTTC.

V usage is TRBV2 and J usage is TRBJ1-3; D gene uncertain. This CDR3 is 12 amino acids long. Germline CDR1 and CDR2: SNHLY and FYNNEI. Trimming removed 2 bases at V and 5 bases at J, with 4 bases between. The CDR3 DNA follows: TGTGCCAGCAGTGAAAGGCGAAACACCATATATTTT. Its translation is CASSERRNTIYF.

This rearrangement joins TRBV19 to TRBJ1-2, with a possible D match to TRBD1 (6 bases). This CDR3 contains 16 residues. Per the germline V gene, CDR1 is LNHDA and CDR2 is SQIVND (reference sequence). Trimming stripped 2 bases from V and 6 bases from J, with 19 bases between. In DNA form, the CDR3 reads TGTGCCAGTAGTATAAGGGGGACGGGAAAAACTAATGGCTACACCTTC. This codes for CASSIRGTGKTNGYTF.

The chain carries TRBV6-5 and TRBJ1-2, with D perhaps TRBD1 (6 bases). V was cut by 0 bases and J by 4 bases, with 12 bases left in between. Germline V gives CDR1 MNHEY, CDR2 SVGAGI. The CDR3 totals 15 residues. The CDR3 DNA sequence: TGTGCCAGCAGTTACTCCCAGGGGTTCGGCTATGGCTACACCTTC. As protein: CASSYSQGFGYGYTF.

The J gene is TRBJ1-5, the V gene TRBV15, with 7 bases matching TRBD1. CDR3 size: 15 residues. Trimming at V came to 1 base and at J to 5 bases, leaving 5 bases not matched to a gene. The germline V gene encodes CDR1 LNHNV and CDR2 YYDKDF (reference sequence). DNA for the CDR3: TGTGCCACCAGCAGAGTAAGGGGGCTATATCAGCCCCAGCATTTT. Encoded protein: CATSRVRGLYQPQHF.

The V gene is TRBV27, the J gene TRBJ1-2; possible D gene TRBD1, 6 bases. This CDR3 contains 15 residues. Trimming left V 6 bases short and J 4 bases short, with 18 bases between. From germline, CDR1 is MNHEY and CDR2 SMNVEV (reference sequence). The CDR3 DNA reads TGTGCCAGCAGCTCAGGGGAAACGGATTTCTATGGCTACACCTTC. As protein: CASSSGETDFYGYTF.

V gene TRBV18 combines with J gene TRBJ1-2; D possibly corresponds to TRBD1 (5 bases). The CDR3 spans 15 residues. Per germline, CDR1 KGHSH and CDR2 LQKENI. Trimming cost V 3 bases and J 5 bases, with 16 bases left between them. The CDR3 loop is CASSPGALTRYGYTF. The CDR3 nucleotides are TGTGCCAGCTCACCCGGGGCGCTGACTAGGTATGGCTACACCTTC.

The chain has TRBV5-8 and TRBJ2-1, with D perhaps matching TRBD2 (5 bases). From germline, CDR1 is SGHTS and CDR2 YDEGEE. CDR3 length equals 15 residues. The ends were cut back, 5 bases at V and 3 bases at J, with 15 bases in the middle. The CDR3 DNA reads as TGTGCCAGCAGTGCTCTGGCGGGCTACTACAATGAGCAGTTCTTC. It specifies CASSALAGYYNEQFF.

This chain links TRBV5-1 with TRBJ1-1; possible D gene TRBD1, 5 bases. The CDR3 is made up of 16 amino acids. Between the trimmed V and J ends, which lost 3 bases and 2 bases, there was a span of 17 bases. Germline V lookup: CDR1 SGHRS, CDR2 YFSETQ. CDR3 region: CASSSAPGLSNTEAFF. DNA for the CDR3: TGCGCCAGCAGCTCTGCACCGGGACTGTCCAACACTGAAGCTTTCTTT.

This chain links TRBV7-5 with TRBJ2-7; TRBD1, the table's D call, was not compared with the DNA. TRBV7-5 is a pseudogene. The CDR3 is made up of 16 amino acids. This CDR3 reads CVRRVERQGNLYEQYF. CDR3 nucleotide sequence: TGTGTCAGAAGGGTCGAAAGACAGGGCAACCTCTACGAGCAGTACTTC.

The CDR3 region is CASSPRRGGGHEQFF. Here the CDR3 DNA reads TGTGCCAGCTCACCCCGGAGGGGCGGTGGCCATGAGCAGTTCTTC. The V and J genes are TRBV18 and TRBJ2-1, with a possible D match to TRBD2 (6 bases). The V gene's germline CDR1 is KGHSH and CDR2 LQKENI. The CDR3 sequence is 15 residues long. Trimming removed 3 bases from V and 8 bases from J, with 17 bases in between.

This chain joins TRBV5-1 and TRBJ2-5; 12 bases are a match to TRBD2. V lost 1 base to trimming and J lost 5 bases; unmatched junction nucleotides: 9. This CDR3 has 17 amino acids. Germline V CDR1 and CDR2: SGHRS, YFSETQ. CDR3 residues: CASSLTLAGGLRETQYF. In DNA form, the CDR3 reads TGCGCCAGCAGCTTGACTCTAGCGGGAGGGTTAAGGGAGACCCAGTACTTC. The full variable domain, in which reference TRBV5-1 and TRBJ2-5 provide the parts outside the CDR3, is KAGVTQTPRYLIKTRGQQVTLSCSPISGHRSVSWYQQTPGQGLQFLFEYFSETQRNKGNFPGRFSGRQFSNSRSEMNVSTLELGDSALYLCASSLTLAGGLRETQYFGPGTRLLVL.

The chain uses TRBV27 and TRBJ1-5; D gene uncertain. Germline assignment: CDR1 MNHEY and CDR2 SMNVEV (reference sequence). Trimming removed 3 bases from V and 4 bases from J, with 19 bases in between. This CDR3 comprises 17 residues. CDR3 amino acids: CASSFRGVSGRNQPQHF. Here the CDR3 DNA reads TGTGCCAGCAGTTTTCGTGGCGTTTCGGGAAGGAATCAGCCCCAGCATTTT.

The chain links TRBV28 to TRBJ1-2, with D unresolved. The CDR3 has 12 amino acids. Germline V gene sequence: CDR1 MDHEN, CDR2 SYDVKM. V lost 10 bases to trimming and J lost 2 bases, with 11 bases between them. This CDR3 reads CAISLINYGYTF. In nucleotides, the CDR3 is TGTGCCATCTCCCTCATCAACTATGGCTACACCTTC.

The chain joins TRBV15 to TRBJ2-1; D not certain. Germline-derived CDR1 and CDR2 are LNHNV and YYDKDF (reference sequence). This CDR3 comprises 15 residues. The V gene lost 4 bases and the J gene lost 2 bases, with 12 bases spanning the gap. The CDR3 loop reads CATSTEGRTYNEQFF. In nucleotides, the CDR3 is TGTGCCACCAGCACCGAAGGGCGAACCTACAATGAGCAGTTCTTC.

The V call is TRBV2, the J call TRBJ2-1, with TRBD1 matching over 9 bases. Unmatched junction bases numbered 5, after V lost 9 bases and J lost 2 bases. The CDR3 length is 14 residues. Germline V gene sequence: CDR1 SNHLY, CDR2 FYNNEI. CDR3 loop: CARTGTGPYNEQFF. The CDR3 coding sequence is TGTGCCAGGACCGGGACAGGGCCCTACAATGAGCAGTTCTTC.

J is TRBJ2-2 and V is TRBV5-4; 9 nucleotides match TRBD2. V shed 3 bases, J shed 6 bases, and the junction held 3 bases outside the gene matches. The CDR3 runs 14 residues. The V gene's germline CDR1 is SGHNT and CDR2 YYREEE (reference sequence). The CDR3 region is CASSSSGVAGELFF. The DNA of the CDR3 is TGTGCCAGCAGCTCTAGCGGGGTCGCCGGGGAGCTGTTTTTT.

This chain links TRBV2 with TRBJ2-7, with 7 nucleotides matching TRBD1. V trimming: 4 bases; J trimming: 5 bases; junction bases outside the gene matches: 11. CDR1 and CDR2 from the germline V gene are SNHLY and FYNNEI. The CDR3 loop spans 15 amino acids. The CDR3 coding sequence is TGTGCCAGCAGTGGGGTGACAGGGATTAGCGACGAGCAGTACTTC. Residues: CASSGVTGISDEQYF.

J is TRBJ2-2 and V is TRBV5-1; D unclear. V lost 0 bases and J 0 bases, leaving 6 bases between the germline ends. The germline gives CDR1 SGHRS, CDR2 YFSETQ. This CDR3 spans 15 amino acids. The CDR3 sequence: CASSLELANTGELFF. In DNA, the CDR3 is TGCGCCAGCAGCTTGGAACTCGCGAACACCGGGGAGCTGTTTTTT. Full variable domain (outside the CDR3, taken from reference TRBV5-1 and TRBJ2-2): KAGVTQTPRYLIKTRGQQVTLSCSPISGHRSVSWYQQTPGQGLQFLFEYFSETQRNKGNFPGRFSGRQFSNSRSEMNVSTLELGDSALYLCASSLELANTGELFFGEGSRLTVL.

The J gene is TRBJ2-3, the V gene TRBV18; D uncertain. The CDR3 is 16 residues long. CDR1 and CDR2 (germline): KGHSH, LQKENI. The V gene lost 0 bases and the J gene lost 1 base, with 11 bases spanning the gap. CDR3 sequence (DNA): TGTGCCAGCTCACCACCGTCGACCCGGGGCACAGATACGCAGTATTTT. Its protein is CASSPPSTRGTDTQYF.

V is TRBV7-2 and J is TRBJ2-2; 9 bases are shared with TRBD2. CDR3 length: 17 residues. Germline CDR1 and CDR2: SGHTA and FQGNSA. V gave up 8 bases and J gave up 3 bases; unmatched junction bases: 13. The CDR3 reads CASLSKREVIDTGELFF. Here the CDR3 DNA reads TGTGCCAGCCTCAGTAAGCGGGAGGTCATAGACACCGGGGAGCTGTTTTTT.